This section outlines one TCR beta chain sequence together with its context. Its antigen specificity is not known. No much larger clone exists at a distance of one base, and base qualities are not known. In the same sample, other DNA sequences code for this CDR3. TCRbeta CDR3 regions were amplified from genomic DNA using the immunoSEQ Assay, a bias-controlled multiplex PCR. Per the source publication's procedure: The number of nucleated cells in each sample was estimated by amplification of reference gene primers within the assay. To quantify the absolute abundance of each unique TCRbeta CDR3 rearrangement, sequence reads were collapsed and filtered. For each sample, productive Simpson clonality was calculated as the square root of Simpson's diversity index across productive rearrangements. Entries here come from immuneACCESS through TCRdb and include only in-frame sequences with V and J called. Some clones fail to appear in such tables; in the studies checked, an unresolved V gene covers under half of the shortfall, and the cause of the remainder is unknown. V and J calls and clone size are as listed in that table; D and trimming were resolved from the DNA. Counted in this sample were a few hundred thousand clones; approximately 80% of them appeared once. The top ten clonotypes cover around 7% of the sample.

These data belong to a study of blood T cell repertoires in COVID-19 (dated by TCRdb to 2019 to 2021). Some background on the complete study: Collaborator samples came from the United States, Italy and Spain and covered acute and convalescent phases of COVID-19. The material from the prospective study consisted of cDNA or gDNA derived from T cells, B-cell-depleted T cells, or PBMCs. Deeply sampled blood TCRbeta repertoires from subjects exposed to, actively infected with, or recovered from COVID-19 were included in the dataset. The repertoires were made available in a free public database intended to serve as a resource for research on the immune response to SARS-CoV-2. The samples were drawn from two sources: the first 160 participants of the ongoing ImmuneRACE study, and 1,000 to 1,500 subjects contributed by 6 global collaborators. Nearly every sample came with metadata listing a de-identified subject ID, COVID-19 status, age in years and sex. HLA class I and class II types, where available, came from metadata supplied by the sample provider rather than from assay-based typing.

Enrolling through a virtual design, the prospective study's participants ranged in age from roughly 18 to 89 years and lived across some 22 United States geographic areas. In the prospective study, cohorts were assigned on the basis of participant-reported clinical history obtained from a screening survey and a study questionnaire. In the prospective study, mobile phlebotomists collected whole blood, serum and a nasopharyngeal or oropharyngeal swab from each participant. Additional blood draws and questionnaires over a roughly two-month period could optionally be provided by prospective study participants. Prospective study blood samples were shipped either frozen or at room temperature before DNA extraction. From cysteine to phenylalanine, the CDR3 is 13 amino acids long. Only the CDR3 DNA is retained, 39 bases long and in frame from the first base. V and J lose 2 bases and 1 base, and a span of 6 bases separates them. Per the germline V gene (reference sequence), LNHDA is the CDR1 and SQIVND is the CDR2.

What the authors observed across the whole study: How much clinical and demographic metadata was included differed by source and by participant, and the metadata was provided uncurated.

Sequenced material: PBMCs or T cells enriched from blood (not recorded which). This TCR derives from a woman aged 40 to 50 with acute COVID-19. This sequence uses TRBV19 and TRBJ2-7, and perhaps TRBD1 as D gene, on 5 matching bases. The DNA is TGTGCCAGTAGTATACAGGGTTCCTACGAGCAGTACTTC. The resulting protein is CASSIQGSYEQYF. With all but the CDR3 taken from the reference TRBV19 and TRBJ2-7 genes, the full variable domain is: DGGITQSPKYLFRKEGQNVTLSCEQNLNHDAMYWYRQDPGQGLRLIYYSQIVNDFQKGDIAEGYSVSREKKESFPLTVTSAQKNPTAFYLCASSIQGSYEQYFGPGTRLTVT.